This is a list of T cell receptor beta chains from one sample in a study of radiotherapy plus CTLA-4 blockade in lung cancer. The method was immunoSEQ multiplex PCR; TCRdb's version includes in-frame clones alone and lacks a portion of them. The repertoire holds about 77,000 clones, roughly 69% seen once, with more than 9% in the top ten. Sequenced material: peripheral blood, taken from a patient treated with radiotherapy plus ipilimumab. Receptors were obtained from a human donor with non-small cell lung cancer whose response to radiotherapy plus ipilimumab could not be evaluated. CDR3s include the opening cysteine and the closing phenylalanine or tryptophan. Fields, in order: V gene, clone size, CDR3 length, D gene, J gene, CDR3 DNA, CDR3 protein. The D gene is left open where the match is weak. Rows give clone size only sometimes, using once, few, many, or a class for an expanded clone.

TRBV18	NA	16	TRBD2	TRBJ2-1	TGTGCCAGCTCACCTGTACTAGCGGGGGGCGGAAATGAGCAGTTCTTC	CASSPVLAGGGNEQFF
TRBV9	once	15	NA	TRBJ2-3	TGTGCCAGCAGCCTCGTGGGGGGGGCTTCGGATACGCAGTATTTT	CASSLVGGASDTQYF
TRBV29-1	few	15	NA	TRBJ2-2	TGCAGCGTTGACTCGGGGTTAGGGAACACCGGGGAGCTGTTTTTT	CSVDSGLGNTGELFF
TRBV28	NA	13	NA	TRBJ1-2	TGTGCCAGCAGGAGAAGGCTGACTTATGGCTACACCTTC	CASRRRLTYGYTF
TRBV28	NA	15	TRBD1	TRBJ1-2	TGTGCCAGCAGTGCTCCCGGGACAGGGCGCTATGGCTACACCTTC	CASSAPGTGRYGYTF
TRBV16	once	14	NA	TRBJ2-1	TGTGCCAGCAGCCAACGGGGGACTCCCAATGAGCAGTTCTTC	CASSQRGTPNEQFF
TRBV30	NA	12	NA	TRBJ1-2	TGTGCCTGGAGAAGGTCGGGGTATGGCTACACCTTC	CAWRRSGYGYTF
TRBV11-2	NA	13	NA	TRBJ1-5	TGTGCCAGCAGCTCGTGGAGTGATCAGCCCCAGCATTTT	CASSSWSDQPQHF
TRBV10-3	NA	17	NA	TRBJ2-7	TGTGCCATAAGTGAAGTTACATCGACGGGAAGCTCCTACGAGCAGTACTTC	CAISEVTSTGSSYEQYF
TRBV4-1	few	15	NA	TRBJ2-3	TGCGCCAGCTCGTACCGGGAGCAGTACACAGATACGCAGTATTTT	CASSYREQYTDTQYF
TRBV19	NA	15	NA	TRBJ1-2	TGTGCCAGTAGTATCATGGGGGCAAAGCCCTATGGCTACACCTTC	CASSIMGAKPYGYTF
TRBV30	NA	14	NA	TRBJ1-5	TGTGCCTGGAGTGGTGGCGGGAAGGATCAGCCCCAGCATTTT	CAWSGGGKDQPQHF
TRBV9	NA	14	TRBD1	TRBJ1-1	TGTGCCAGCAGCGGGACAGGGTTGGGCACTGAAGCTTTCTTT	CASSGTGLGTEAFF
TRBV18	NA	17	TRBD2	TRBJ2-1	TGTGCCAGCTCAGGCCTCCGGCGGGGCGGGGGTTTCGATGAGCAGTTCTTC	CASSGLRRGGGFDEQFF
TRBV5-1	NA	13	NA	TRBJ2-7	TGCGCCAGCAGCTTGGGACAGCAGTACGAGCAGTACTTC	CASSLGQQYEQYF
TRBV5-1	NA	13	NA	TRBJ1-2	TGCGCCAGCAGCTTGGACGGACAGTTAGGCTACACCTTC	CASSLDGQLGYTF
TRBV7-9	NA	14	NA	TRBJ2-1	TGTGCCAGCAGCTTAGGGACAGCGAACAATGAGCAGTTCTTC	CASSLGTANNEQFF
TRBV6-6	NA	14	TRBD1	TRBJ2-7	TGTGCCAGCAGACTGACAGGGGCACGATACGAGCAGTACTTC	CASRLTGARYEQYF
TRBV5-8	NA	14	TRBD1	TRBJ1-5	TGTGCCAGCAGTTCTCTGACAGGGCGGCAGCCCCAGCATTTT	CASSSLTGRQPQHF
TRBV7-9	few	14	NA	TRBJ1-4	TGTGCCAGCAGAACGAGTGCAACTAATGAAAAACTGTTTTTT	CASRTSATNEKLFF
TRBV28	NA	16	TRBD1	TRBJ1-5	TGTGCCAGCAGCACGATCCGGACAGGGGAGGATCAGCCCCAGCATTTT	CASSTIRTGEDQPQHF
TRBV21-1	NA	20	NA	TRBJ2-1	TGTGCCAGCAGCCACTATTCCGGGACTAGCGGGGTAAGCTCCTACAATGAGCAGTTCTTC	CASSHYSGTSGVSSYNEQFF
TRBV29-1	NA	13	NA	TRBJ1-1	TGCAGCACCTCGCGGGGGGCCGGGACTGAAGCTTTCTTT	CSTSRGAGTEAFF
TRBV5-1	few	19	TRBD1	TRBJ1-4	TGCGCCAGCAGCCCCTCGCCGCCAGGGGGTGATGCAACTAATGAAAAACTGTTTTTT	CASSPSPPGGDATNEKLFF
TRBV11-2	NA	14	NA	TRBJ1-3	TGTGCCAGCAGCTTACACAGTACTGGAAACACCATATATTTT	CASSLHSTGNTIYF
TRBV12-5	NA	15	NA	TRBJ1-1	TGTGCTAGTGGTTTGGTACGAGAGTTGAACACTGAAGCTTTCTTT	CASGLVRELNTEAFF
TRBV9	NA	14	NA	TRBJ2-2	TGTGCCAGCAGCAGGGACACAAACACCGGGGAGCTGTTTTTT	CASSRDTNTGELFF
TRBV7-9	NA	15	TRBD2	TRBJ2-2	TGTGCCAGCAGCTTAGTCTCAGCGGGGGGGCAGGAGCTGTTTTTT	CASSLVSAGGQELFF
TRBV9	NA	14	TRBD1	TRBJ1-1	TGTGCCAGCAGCTCTCCAGGGGGGAACACTGAAGCTTTCTTT	CASSSPGGNTEAFF
TRBV28	NA	12	NA	TRBJ1-3	TGTGCCAGCAGCCTCGCCCCCGGCACCATATATTTT	CASSLAPGTIYF
TRBV10-3	few	15	NA	TRBJ1-3	TGTGCCATCAGTGAGGACAGCTTCTCTGGAAACACCATATATTTT	CAISEDSFSGNTIYF
TRBV25-1	once	15	TRBD1	TRBJ2-5	TGTGCCAGCAGTCCTCAGGACAGGGCCCGTGGGGAGCAGTACTTC	CASSPQDRARGEQYF
TRBV5-1	NA	14	TRBD1	TRBJ1-2	TGCGCCAGCAGCTCGGGACAGGGGGCTAATGGCTACACCTTC	CASSSGQGANGYTF
TRBV7-9	few	16	NA	TRBJ2-2	TGTGCCAGCAGCTTAACGGTATCTGGGGCCACCGGGGAGCTGTTTTTT	CASSLTVSGATGELFF
TRBV5-1	NA	14	NA	TRBJ1-3	TGCGCCAGCAGCTCCGGGACTCTCGGAAACACCATATATTTT	CASSSGTLGNTIYF
TRBV28	NA	20	TRBD2	TRBJ2-3	TGTGCCAGCAGCTACGGGACTAGCGGGTCTGTCCGTGCTAGCACAGATACGCAGTATTTT	CASSYGTSGSVRASTDTQYF
TRBV29-1	NA	10	NA	TRBJ1-1	TGCAGCGTTCATTCCACTGAAGCTTTCTTT	CSVHSTEAFF
TRBV6-5	NA	13	NA	TRBJ1-1	TGTGCCAGCAGTGTGGCGAGAGGGACTGAAGCTTTCTTT	CASSVARGTEAFF
TRBV5-1	NA	17	TRBD2	TRBJ2-3	TGCGCCAGCAGCCGCGGACTAGCGGGAGATGTCACAGATACGCAGTATTTT	CASSRGLAGDVTDTQYF
TRBV7-3	NA	15	TRBD2	TRBJ2-5	TGTGCCAGCAGCTTAGGCGGGAGGCGACAAGAGACCCAGTACTTC	CASSLGGRRQETQYF
TRBV12-5	NA	16	NA	TRBJ1-1	TGTGCTAGTGGTTTGGTATTGGGGCAGGGCGGCACTGAAGCTTTCTTT	CASGLVLGQGGTEAFF
TRBV5-1	NA	14	TRBD1	TRBJ2-7	TGCGCCAGCAGCTTGGACAGGGGGGCGAGGGAGCAGTACTTC	CASSLDRGAREQYF
TRBV11-3	NA	15	TRBD1	TRBJ2-1	TGTGCCAGCAGCCACCGACAGGGCCTTCCTCCACAGCAGTTCTTC	CASSHRQGLPPQQFF
TRBV7-2	NA	15	NA	TRBJ2-3	TGTGCCAGCAGCTTCGCGAGCGGGAGCACAGATACGCAGTATTTT	CASSFASGSTDTQYF
TRBV19	NA	13	NA	TRBJ1-2	TGTGCCAGTAGTATGGACAGAGTCTATGGCTACACCTTC	CASSMDRVYGYTF
TRBV7-6	NA	16	NA	TRBJ2-2	TGTGCCAGCAGCTTAGCTGCGGGGCATCCCACCGGGGAGCTGTTTTTT	CASSLAAGHPTGELFF
TRBV18	NA	20	TRBD2	TRBJ2-1	TGTGCCAGCTCACTTACGGGACTAGCGGGAGGGATAAACTCCTACAATGAGCAGTTCTTC	CASSLTGLAGGINSYNEQFF
TRBV28	NA	14	NA	TRBJ1-2	TGTGCCAGCAGTTTAAATCCGGGCCGGGGGGGCTACACCTTC	CASSLNPGRGGYTF
TRBV27	NA	18	TRBD1	TRBJ1-2	TGTGCCAGCAGTTCTATGCCATCCAGGACAGGGGAGGACTATGGCTACACCTTC	CASSSMPSRTGEDYGYTF
TRBV5-6	NA	15	TRBD2	TRBJ2-3	TGTGCCAGCAGCTGGGGACTAGGGATCACAGATACGCAGTATTTT	CASSWGLGITDTQYF
TRBV19	NA	14	TRBD2	TRBJ2-1	TGTGCCAGTAGGGATAGCGGGAGCCACAATGAGCAGTTCTTC	CASRDSGSHNEQFF
TRBV5-1	NA	13	NA	TRBJ1-1	TGCGCCAGCAGCTTGGCCGACGGGGCTGAAGCTTTCTTT	CASSLADGAEAFF
TRBV4-1	few	16	NA	TRBJ1-4	TGCGCCAGCAGCCAGCTAGAAGGTGCAACTAATGAAAAACTGTTTTTT	CASSQLEGATNEKLFF
TRBV9	NA	14	TRBD1	TRBJ1-2	TGTGCCAGCAGCCGACCGGGACAGCCCTATGGCTACACCTTC	CASSRPGQPYGYTF
TRBV7-3	NA	16	TRBD2	TRBJ2-2	TGTGCCAGCAGCTCCAGCCGGGGGGAGAGCACCGGGGAGCTGTTTTTT	CASSSSRGESTGELFF
TRBV9	NA	15	NA	TRBJ1-1	TGTGCCAGCAGCTCTGACGGGGTTTTTGACCCTGAAGCTTTCTTT	CASSSDGVFDPEAFF